This record looks at one T cell receptor beta chain sequence and its context. Assay: immunoSEQ multiplex PCR; the TCRdb copy retains only in-frame clones and omits some. The sample lists approximately 110,000 clones; roughly 80% were seen once. These data originate in a study of control samples from healthy donors and cancer patients. Losses at the gene ends were 3 bases for V and 3 bases for J; bases not matched to a gene: 7. This CDR3 spans 17 amino acids. CDR1 and CDR2 (germline): LNHDA, SQIVND (reference sequence). The sample taken for sequencing was blood. This TCR was recovered from a woman aged 50 to 60 in good health. This chain connects TRBV19 to TRBJ2-4, with 11 bases identical to TRBD1. The CDR3 DNA follows: TGTGCCAGTAGTATTTTCGGACAGGGGGCTAGCAAAAACATTCAGTACTTC. Protein product: CASSIFGQGASKNIQYF.